Listed below are T cell receptor beta chains from one sample, sequenced in a study of CD8 T cells in Susac syndrome. TCRdb used MiXCR to reprocess the immunoSEQ multiplex PCR reads, holding one entry per CDR3 protein. The sample includes roughly 200,000 distinct CDR3 sequences, roughly 95% seen only once; the top ten take about 0.093%. The source material was CD4+ T cells from PBMCs. These receptors originate from a human donor with multiple sclerosis. CDR3s include the opening cysteine and the closing phenylalanine or tryptophan. Each record gives: J gene, V gene, D gene, clone size, CDR3 protein, CDR3 DNA. The D gene is left open where the match is weak. Rows give clone size only sometimes, using once, few, many, or a class for an expanded clone.

j_gene: TRBJ1-5; v_gene: TRBV19; d_gene: -; abundance: -; CDR3aa: CASSEIFSNQPQHF; CDR3nt: TGTGCCAGTAGTGAGATTTTTAGCAATCAGCCCCAGCATTTT
j_gene: TRBJ1-2; v_gene: TRBV30; d_gene: -; abundance: -; CDR3aa: CAWSVYSTRTGRSYGYTF; CDR3nt: TGTGCCTGGAGTGTATATTCCACCCGGACTGGCAGGTCCTATGGCTACACCTTC
j_gene: TRBJ1-2; v_gene: TRBV14; d_gene: -; abundance: -; CDR3aa: CASSQDPIYGYTF; CDR3nt: TGTGCCAGCAGCCAAGATCCCATCTATGGCTACACCTTC
j_gene: TRBJ2-7; v_gene: TRBV7-2; d_gene: -; abundance: once; CDR3aa: CASSPPMGRSYEQYF; CDR3nt: TGTGCCAGCAGCCCCCCAATGGGGCGCTCCTACGAGCAGTACTTC
j_gene: TRBJ2-7; v_gene: TRBV9; d_gene: TRBD1; abundance: -; CDR3aa: CASSTPYGTGSYEQYF; CDR3nt: TGTGCCAGCAGCACCCCATACGGGACAGGGTCCTACGAGCAGTACTTC
j_gene: TRBJ2-7; v_gene: TRBV4-2; d_gene: TRBD1; abundance: -; CDR3aa: CASSRTGQDAYEQYF; CDR3nt: TGTGCCAGCAGCCGGACCGGACAGGACGCCTACGAGCAGTACTTC
j_gene: TRBJ1-1; v_gene: TRBV6-5; d_gene: -; abundance: -; CDR3aa: CASRGQLYMNTEAFF; CDR3nt: TGTGCCAGCCGAGGACAGCTTTACATGAACACTGAAGCTTTCTTT
j_gene: TRBJ2-1; v_gene: TRBV14; d_gene: -; abundance: -; CDR3aa: CASSQDPGPNNEQFF; CDR3nt: TGTGCCAGCAGCCAAGATCCGGGCCCGAACAATGAGCAGTTCTTC
j_gene: TRBJ1-1; v_gene: TRBV20-1; d_gene: -; abundance: -; CDR3aa: CRVPWGNTEAFF; CDR3nt: TGCAGAGTTCCCTGGGGGAACACTGAAGCTTTCTTT
j_gene: TRBJ2-5; v_gene: TRBV12-3/TRBV12-4; d_gene: -; abundance: -; CDR3aa: CASRSKYQETQYF; CDR3nt: TGTGCCAGCAGATCAAAGTACCAAGAGACCCAGTACTTC
j_gene: TRBJ2-5; v_gene: TRBV29-1; d_gene: -; abundance: -; CDR3aa: CSVEVMPKETQYF; CDR3nt: TGCAGCGTTGAAGTTATGCCGAAAGAGACCCAGTACTTC
j_gene: TRBJ1-1; v_gene: TRBV3-1; d_gene: TRBD1; abundance: -; CDR3aa: CASSQEGSRGTEAFF; CDR3nt: TGTGCCAGCAGCCAAGAAGGGAGCAGGGGGACTGAAGCTTTCTTT
j_gene: TRBJ1-5; v_gene: TRBV5-1; d_gene: -; abundance: -; CDR3aa: CASSLGQTSNQPQHF; CDR3nt: TGCGCCAGCAGCCTCGGACAAACTAGCAATCAGCCCCAGCATTTT
j_gene: TRBJ2-1; v_gene: TRBV9; d_gene: -; abundance: -; CDR3aa: CASSARRESSYNEQFF; CDR3nt: TGTGCCAGCAGTGCAAGGAGAGAGAGCTCCTACAATGAGCAGTTCTTC
j_gene: TRBJ2-1; v_gene: TRBV9; d_gene: -; abundance: -; CDR3aa: CASSLGSDIYNEQFF; CDR3nt: TGTGCCAGCAGCCTAGGGAGTGATATCTACAATGAGCAGTTCTTC
j_gene: TRBJ2-1; v_gene: TRBV5-1; d_gene: TRBD1; abundance: -; CDR3aa: CASSWGTAHNEQFF; CDR3nt: TGCGCCAGCAGCTGGGGGACAGCACACAATGAGCAGTTCTTC
j_gene: TRBJ2-7; v_gene: TRBV2; d_gene: -; abundance: -; CDR3aa: CASRSNTEEQYF; CDR3nt: TGTGCCAGCAGGTCGAACACCGAGGAGCAGTACTTC
j_gene: TRBJ1-3; v_gene: TRBV4-3; d_gene: -; abundance: once; CDR3aa: CASSQESVSYSGNTIYF; CDR3nt: TGCGCCAGCAGCCAAGAGAGTGTCAGCTACTCTGGAAACACCATATATTTT
j_gene: TRBJ1-5; v_gene: TRBV30; d_gene: TRBD1; abundance: -; CDR3aa: CAWGTAINQPQHF; CDR3nt: TGTGCCTGGGGGACAGCGATAAATCAGCCCCAGCATTTT
j_gene: TRBJ2-2; v_gene: TRBV29-1; d_gene: -; abundance: -; CDR3aa: CSVKQGSGELFF; CDR3nt: TGCAGCGTCAAACAGGGCTCCGGGGAGCTGTTTTTT
j_gene: TRBJ1-1; v_gene: TRBV2; d_gene: -; abundance: -; CDR3aa: CASSGGSAFF; CDR3nt: TGTGCCAGCAGTGGGGGCTCAGCTTTCTTT
j_gene: TRBJ2-7; v_gene: TRBV7-9; d_gene: TRBD1; abundance: -; CDR3aa: CASSLTGATRGEQYF; CDR3nt: TGTGCCAGCAGTTTAACAGGGGCCACCCGGGGCGAGCAGTACTTC
j_gene: TRBJ2-1; v_gene: TRBV15; d_gene: TRBD2; abundance: -; CDR3aa: CATSRGVSGGGEQFF; CDR3nt: TGTGCCACCAGCAGAGGGGTTAGCGGGGGAGGTGAGCAGTTCTTC
j_gene: TRBJ2-1; v_gene: TRBV9; d_gene: TRBD2; abundance: -; CDR3aa: CASSSRLAGYNEQFF; CDR3nt: TGTGCCAGCAGCTCTCGACTAGCGGGGTACAATGAGCAGTTCTTC
j_gene: TRBJ2-3; v_gene: TRBV13; d_gene: -; abundance: -; CDR3aa: CASSTKGSYGADTQYF; CDR3nt: TGTGCCAGCAGCACGAAGGGGTCTTACGGGGCAGATACGCAGTATTTT
j_gene: TRBJ2-1; v_gene: TRBV7-9; d_gene: -; abundance: -; CDR3aa: CASSLLGGPYNEQFF; CDR3nt: TGTGCCAGCAGCTTATTAGGGGGACCATACAATGAGCAGTTCTTC
j_gene: TRBJ1-6; v_gene: TRBV6-4; d_gene: -; abundance: -; CDR3aa: CASSEARADSPLHF; CDR3nt: TGTGCCAGCAGTGAGGCCAGGGCCGATTCACCCCTCCACTTT
j_gene: TRBJ2-7; v_gene: TRBV20-1; d_gene: TRBD2; abundance: -; CDR3aa: CSAKSGGSSYEQYF; CDR3nt: TGCAGTGCTAAGAGCGGGGGTTCCTCCTACGAGCAGTACTTC
j_gene: TRBJ1-1; v_gene: TRBV5-4; d_gene: -; abundance: -; CDR3aa: CASSREGGRPTEAFF; CDR3nt: TGTGCCAGCAGCCGAGAGGGCGGCAGACCCACTGAAGCTTTCTTT
j_gene: TRBJ2-1; v_gene: TRBV6-6; d_gene: -; abundance: once; CDR3aa: CASSQGFHTYNEQFF; CDR3nt: TGTGCCAGCAGCCAAGGATTCCACACCTACAATGAGCAGTTCTTC
j_gene: TRBJ2-3; v_gene: TRBV7-3; d_gene: -; abundance: -; CDR3aa: CASSPGGSGPDTQYF; CDR3nt: TGTGCCAGCAGCCCCGGGGGCAGTGGCCCAGATACGCAGTATTTT
j_gene: TRBJ2-1; v_gene: TRBV7-3; d_gene: -; abundance: -; CDR3aa: CASSLARSSYNEQFF; CDR3nt: TGTGCCAGCAGCCTTGCACGGAGCTCCTACAATGAGCAGTTCTTC
j_gene: TRBJ1-1; v_gene: TRBV5-4; d_gene: -; abundance: -; CDR3aa: CASSLAGREAFF; CDR3nt: TGTGCCAGCAGCTTGGCAGGGAGGGAAGCTTTCTTT
j_gene: TRBJ2-1; v_gene: TRBV27; d_gene: -; abundance: -; CDR3aa: CASSDPGGPPPLF; CDR3nt: TGTGCCAGCAGTGACCCGGGCGGCCCTCCCCCCCTCTTC
j_gene: TRBJ1-5; v_gene: TRBV27; d_gene: -; abundance: -; CDR3aa: CASSPWGQPQHF; CDR3nt: TGTGCCAGCAGCCCCTGGGGTCAGCCCCAGCATTTT
j_gene: TRBJ2-7; v_gene: TRBV20-1; d_gene: -; abundance: -; CDR3aa: CSALSSGSYEQYF; CDR3nt: TGCAGTGCGCTGTCATCCGGCTCCTACGAGCAGTACTTC
j_gene: TRBJ1-1; v_gene: TRBV25-1; d_gene: -; abundance: -; CDR3aa: CASSEFDGTSKAFF; CDR3nt: TGTGCCAGCAGTGAATTTGACGGGACGTCAAAAGCTTTCTTT
j_gene: TRBJ1-2; v_gene: TRBV30; d_gene: -; abundance: -; CDR3aa: CAWSSGTSYGYTF; CDR3nt: TGTGCCTGGAGCTCGGGCACCAGCTATGGCTACACCTTC
j_gene: TRBJ1-2; v_gene: TRBV12-3/TRBV12-4; d_gene: TRBD1; abundance: -; CDR3aa: CASSRIRTGSSDGYTF; CDR3nt: TGTGCCAGCAGTAGAATACGGACAGGGAGTTCGGATGGCTACACCTTC
j_gene: TRBJ2-2; v_gene: TRBV20-1; d_gene: -; abundance: -; CDR3aa: CSAIGGPGELFF; CDR3nt: TGCAGTGCTATCGGGGGCCCCGGGGAGCTGTTTTTT
j_gene: TRBJ1-4; v_gene: TRBV15; d_gene: -; abundance: -; CDR3aa: CATRRGNSDEKLFF; CDR3nt: TGTGCCACCCGCCGTGGGAACTCAGATGAAAAACTGTTTTTT
j_gene: TRBJ1-1; v_gene: TRBV9; d_gene: -; abundance: -; CDR3aa: CASSVSGTAKAFF; CDR3nt: TGTGCCAGCAGCGTTTCGGGGACCGCTAAAGCTTTCTTT
j_gene: TRBJ1-5; v_gene: TRBV20-1; d_gene: -; abundance: once; CDR3aa: CSARAAIDQPQHF; CDR3nt: TGCAGTGCTAGAGCAGCTATCGATCAGCCCCAGCATTTT
j_gene: TRBJ1-1; v_gene: TRBV5-6; d_gene: -; abundance: -; CDR3aa: CASQILRGNTEAFF; CDR3nt: TGTGCCAGCCAAATCTTAAGGGGGAACACTGAAGCTTTCTTT
j_gene: TRBJ1-1; v_gene: TRBV4-3; d_gene: -; abundance: once; CDR3aa: CASSQDQWGPNTEAFF; CDR3nt: TGCGCCAGCAGCCAAGATCAGTGGGGCCCGAACACTGAAGCTTTCTTT
j_gene: TRBJ2-7; v_gene: TRBV20-1; d_gene: -; abundance: -; CDR3aa: CSARERGRFYEQYF; CDR3nt: TGCAGTGCTAGAGAGAGGGGTAGGTTCTACGAGCAGTACTTC
j_gene: TRBJ1-2; v_gene: TRBV30; d_gene: -; abundance: -; CDR3aa: CAWGLGIANYGYTF; CDR3nt: TGTGCCTGGGGCCTGGGGATAGCTAACTATGGCTACACCTTC
j_gene: TRBJ1-1; v_gene: TRBV7-9; d_gene: -; abundance: -; CDR3aa: CASSLGLTAGNTEAFF; CDR3nt: TGTGCCAGCAGCTTAGGGCTCACAGCGGGGAACACTGAAGCTTTCTTT
j_gene: TRBJ2-3; v_gene: TRBV12-3/TRBV12-4; d_gene: -; abundance: -; CDR3aa: CASSSFSSYAQYF; CDR3nt: TGTGCCAGCAGTTCCTTCTCGTCTTACGCGCAGTATTTT
j_gene: TRBJ1-2; v_gene: TRBV30; d_gene: -; abundance: -; CDR3aa: CAWKVGIGGYTF; CDR3nt: TGTGCCTGGAAGGTGGGGATAGGGGGCTACACCTTC
j_gene: TRBJ2-3; v_gene: TRBV12-5; d_gene: -; abundance: -; CDR3aa: CASAPAGADTQYF; CDR3nt: TGTGCTAGTGCCCCCGCCGGAGCAGATACGCAGTATTTT
j_gene: TRBJ2-7; v_gene: TRBV6-5; d_gene: TRBD1; abundance: -; CDR3aa: CASRYTGGPALEQYF; CDR3nt: TGTGCCAGCAGATACACAGGGGGCCCTGCTCTCGAGCAGTACTTC
j_gene: TRBJ2-7; v_gene: TRBV5-6; d_gene: TRBD1; abundance: once; CDR3aa: CASSSFIRQGAYEQYF; CDR3nt: TGTGCCAGCAGCTCCTTTATTCGACAGGGGGCCTACGAGCAGTACTTC
j_gene: TRBJ1-2; v_gene: TRBV24-1; d_gene: -; abundance: -; CDR3aa: CATSDLASDGYTF; CDR3nt: TGTGCCACCAGTGATTTGGCGTCAGATGGCTACACCTTC
j_gene: TRBJ1-2; v_gene: TRBV29-1; d_gene: -; abundance: -; CDR3aa: CSVVSADNYGYTF; CDR3nt: TGCAGCGTTGTGTCGGCCGATAACTATGGCTACACCTTC
j_gene: TRBJ2-4; v_gene: TRBV4-3; d_gene: -; abundance: once; CDR3aa: CASSQDQGFRVGKNIQYF; CDR3nt: TGCGCCAGCAGCCAAGATCAGGGGTTCAGGGTTGGCAAAAACATTCAGTACTTC
j_gene: TRBJ2-1; v_gene: TRBV3-1; d_gene: -; abundance: once; CDR3aa: CASRNTGRREQFF; CDR3nt: TGTGCCAGCAGGAATACAGGGCGTCGCGAGCAGTTCTTC